The clone carrying this TCR beta chain was counted between two and nine times. Its target is unknown. Making the TCR beta libraries involved quantitative 5'-RACE with molecular barcodes. TCRdb independently ran MiXCR on the 5' RACE reads; one entry per CDR3 protein. There are around 390,000 distinct CDR3 sequences in the sample; about 22% occur only once, and approximately 16% lies in the top ten. This sample was taken from a study of CD8 T cells in ankylosing spondylitis. Findings and caveats of the study: The study looked at matched synovial fluid samples from ankylosing spondylitis patients. Disease-linked clones were reported to be significantly enriched there. What appeared characteristic of ankylosing spondylitis blood was a TCR beta motif of several highly homologous variants. Existing reports had already noted some motif variants in reactive arthritis synovial fluid and blood.

This CDR3 spans 14 amino acids. The junction had 11 bases not matched to a gene; V was cut back by 7 bases and J by 10 bases. The origin of this receptor is a male donor with ankylosing spondylitis. This chain uses TRBV12-3 or TRBV12-4 with TRBJ2-1; 9 positions agree with TRBD2. The sample was blood, either unsorted or a sorted T cell fraction (not recorded which). CDR3 amino acids: CASIPGLASEEQFF. The CDR3 DNA follows: TGTGCCAGCATCCCGGGACTAGCTTCTGAAGAGCAGTTCTTC.